The present T cell receptor (beta chain) was sequenced within a study of neurological immune-mediated disorders. Study-wide results and limits: None of the CDR3 amino acid sequences in expanded clones turned up in more than one subject, which points to private repertoires in all groups. The greatest TCR clonal expansion appeared in HTLV-1-associated myelopathy and the smallest, falling below healthy controls, in multiple sclerosis.

This clonotype was detected ten times or more. Its antigen is not identified. Time point defined: technical triplicate 2. Unsorted libraries were derived from 2 million PBMCs stored at -80 C. TCRdb called the 5' RACE reads again in MiXCR, with one record for every CDR3 protein. The sample contains under 65,000 distinct CDR3 sequences, approximately 25% of which appear only once. Germline V gene data show CDR1 as DFQATT and CDR2 as SNEGSKA (reference sequence). The CDR3 loop spans 11 amino acids. V lost 4 bases and J lost 14, with 14 bases in between. This sequence originates from a man between 60 and 70 years old with HTLV-1-associated myelopathy (HAM/TSP). Source material: PBMCs. V is TRBV20-1 and J is TRBJ1-4, with D possibly being TRBD1 (6 bases). The CDR3 DNA sequence: TGCAGTGCTACAGGGGCCAAAGGGCTGTTTTTT. Translated: CSATGAKGLFF.